The 29 T cell receptor beta chains below come from one sample, sequenced in a study of blood T cell repertoires in COVID-19. Clones were sequenced by immunoSEQ multiplex PCR, and TCRdb holds only the in-frame ones, with some missing. The sample lists hundreds of thousands of clones; around 84% were seen once. Material: peripheral blood. These receptors came from a woman under 30 with acute or convalescent COVID-19.

The chain has TRBV19 and TRBJ1-1; TRBD1 is a possible D gene (5 bases). The CDR3 consists of 13 residues. Germline CDR1 is LNHDA and CDR2 is SQIVND (reference sequence). V dropped 6 bases and J dropped 7 bases, with 15 bases sitting between them. CDR3 sequence: CASSSLGGFEAFF. DNA for the CDR3: TGTGCCAGTAGCTCTTTGGGGGGGTTTGAAGCTTTCTTT.

The rearrangement links TRBV7-9 to TRBJ2-1, with a weak D call TRBD1 (6 bases). Germline loops: CDR1 SEHNR, CDR2 FQNEAQ (reference sequence). Trimming cost V 5 bases and J 10 bases, with 12 bases left between them. The length of the CDR3 is 12 residues. CDR3 DNA: TGTGCCAGCAGCCCCAGGGGTTGGGAGCAGTTCTTC. Amino acid sequence: CASSPRGWEQFF.

The rearrangement links TRBV6-5 to TRBJ2-7; D remains unclear. The CDR3 length is 13 residues. Trimming cost V 6 bases and J 7 bases, with 16 bases left between them. The germline gives CDR1 MNHEY, CDR2 SVGAGI. CDR3: CASRASPLREQYF. In DNA, the CDR3 is TGTGCCAGCAGGGCGTCTCCTCTCAGGGAGCAGTACTTC.

For this clone: An end of the junction does not agree with germline; a read error may underlie this. The chain joins TRBV5-1 to TRBJ1-2; tentative D call: TRBD1 (6 bases). CDR1 and CDR2 from the germline V gene are SGHRS and YFSETQ. The CDR3 has 12 residues. The CDR3 loop reads CASSLETGGYTF. CDR3 in DNA: TGCGCCAGCAGTTTGGAGACAGGTGGCTACACCTTC.

To note about this clone: This specimen includes other DNA sequences encoding the same CDR3. J is TRBJ1-2 and V is TRBV5-4; D is uncertain. The CDR3 is made up of 14 amino acids. CDR1 is SGHNT and CDR2 is YYREEE in the germline V gene (reference sequence). Trimming removed 0 bases at V and 1 base at J, with 7 bases between. CDR3: CASSLDRVNYGYTF. The CDR3 nucleotides read TGTGCCAGCAGCTTGGATCGGGTTAACTATGGCTACACCTTC.

About this clone: Other DNA sequences from this sample encode an identical CDR3 as well. The chain uses TRBV5-1 and TRBJ2-2; D unresolved. The CDR3 spans 14 residues. V lost 0 bases, J lost 1 base, and 4 bases lay in between. The germline CDR1 and CDR2 sequences are SGHRS and YFSETQ. The CDR3 sequence: CASSLGLNTGELFF. In nucleotides, the CDR3 is TGCGCCAGCAGCTTGGGGCTGAACACCGGGGAGCTGTTTTTT. Based on the CDR3 plus reference TRBV5-1 and TRBJ2-2, the full variable domain is KAGVTQTPRYLIKTRGQQVTLSCSPISGHRSVSWYQQTPGQGLQFLFEYFSETQRNKGNFPGRFSGRQFSNSRSEMNVSTLELGDSALYLCASSLGLNTGELFFGEGSRLTVL.

In this sample, this clone turned up many times. The rearrangement joins TRBV12-3 or TRBV12-4 to TRBJ2-7; TRBD1 is a possible D gene (5 bases). This CDR3 is 13 amino acids long. Deletions cut 6 bases from V and 6 bases from J, with 15 bases between. CDR3 amino acids: CASSHPRAAEQYF. CDR3 coding DNA: TGTGCCAGCAGCCATCCCAGGGCCGCCGAGCAGTACTTC.

The chain carries TRBV7-9 and TRBJ2-1; TRBD2 matches at 14 bases. The ends lost 4 bases at V and 7 bases at J; junction bases unmatched: 9. The CDR3 is 17 residues long. From germline, CDR1 is SEHNR and CDR2 FQNEAQ (reference sequence). As DNA, the CDR3 is TGTGCCAGCAGCTCGACTAGCGGGGGGGCATCGGAGAATGAGCAGTTCTTC. Amino acids: CASSSTSGGASENEQFF.

Details on this clone: The sample contains more than one DNA sequence encoding this CDR3. V usage is TRBV7-3 and J usage is TRBJ1-1; D not resolved. Trimming pared 0 bases from V and 3 bases from J, leaving 8 bases between. CDR3 length: 14 residues. Germline V gene lookup returns CDR1 SGHTA and CDR2 FQGTGA. The CDR3 region is CASSLTLADTEAFF. CDR3 sequence (DNA): TGTGCCAGCAGCTTAACCCTCGCGGACACTGAAGCTTTCTTT.

The chain has TRBV7-9 and TRBJ2-7; TRBD1 might be the D (6 bases). Looked up from germline, CDR1 is SEHNR and CDR2 is FQNEAQ (reference sequence). V dropped 6 bases and J dropped 2 bases, with 11 bases sitting between them. This CDR3 has 13 amino acids. In nucleotides, the CDR3 is TGTGCCAGCAGTGACAGGCCAGCCTACGAGCAGTACTTC. The encoded protein is CASSDRPAYEQYF. The whole variable domain, filled in from reference TRBV7-9 and TRBJ2-7, reads DTGVSQNPRHKITKRGQNVTFRCDPISEHNRLYWYRQTLGQGPEFLTYFQNEAQLEKSRLLSDRFSAERPKGSFSTLEIQRTEQGDSAMYLCASSDRPAYEQYFGPGTRLTVT.

This clone has more than one count but fewer than ten. This chain connects TRBV5-4 to TRBJ2-7; TRBD2 matches 10 bases. Germline-derived CDR1 and CDR2 are SGHNT and YYREEE (reference sequence). Unmatched junction bases numbered 9, after V lost 2 bases and J lost 1 base. CDR3 length: 17 residues. This CDR3 is CASSFSALAGESYEQYF. CDR3 DNA: TGTGCCAGCAGCTTTTCGGCCCTAGCGGGAGAGTCCTACGAGCAGTACTTC.

J is TRBJ2-7 and V is TRBV9, with 10 bases that match TRBD2. Germline-derived CDR1 and CDR2 are SGDLS and YYNGEE. The CDR3 spans 15 residues. Trimming at V came to 0 bases and at J to 4 bases, leaving 4 bases not matched to a gene. The CDR3 region is CASSVDASGSYEQYF. CDR3 bases: TGTGCCAGCAGCGTAGATGCTAGCGGGAGTTACGAGCAGTACTTC.

The CDR3 region is CASSSQGWANEKLFF. CDR3 bases: TGTGCCAGCAGCTCGCAGGGGTGGGCTAATGAAAAACTGTTTTTT. V usage is TRBV7-9 and J usage is TRBJ1-4, with TRBD1 as a possible D gene (6 bases). The V gene lost 4 bases and the J gene lost 3 bases, with 12 bases spanning the gap. The CDR3 length is 15 residues. CDR1 is SEHNR, CDR2 FQNEAQ, per germline (reference sequence).

This rearrangement joins TRBV7-9 to TRBJ1-6, with a tentative D call TRBD1 (6 bases). Germline-derived CDR1 and CDR2 are SEHNR and FQNEAQ (reference sequence). The CDR3 is 15 amino acids. Trimming removed 5 bases at V and 8 bases at J, with 16 bases between. The CDR3 protein is CASSPLGGRDSPLHF. The CDR3 DNA reads as TGTGCCAGCAGCCCGTTAGGGGGGAGGGATTCACCCCTCCACTTT.

This clone was counted a single time. The chain recombines TRBV5-1 with TRBJ1-6; the match to TRBD1 covers 9 bases. CDR3 length: 18 amino acids. The V gene end was trimmed by 0 bases and the J gene end by 0 bases; junction bases not matched to a gene: 4. CDR1 and CDR2 (germline): SGHRS, YFSETQ. The CDR3, as DNA: TGCGCCAGCAGCTTGGAGGACAGGGGAGGCTCCTATAATTCACCCCTCCACTTT. Translating gives CASSLEDRGGSYNSPLHF.

The gene calls are TRBV6-5 and TRBJ1-5; 8 bases are a match to TRBD1. There are 14 residues in the CDR3. Germline CDR1 MNHEY, CDR2 SVGAGI. J was trimmed by 0 bases and V by 8 bases; bases with no gene match: 3. CDR3 DNA: TGTGCCAGCCACGGACAGGGTAGCAATCAGCCCCAGCATTTT. It translates to CASHGQGSNQPQHF.

This clone was counted only a few times. Other nucleotide sequences in the sample specify the same CDR3. The chain uses TRBV7-9 and TRBJ1-1, with D possibly TRBD1 on 5 matching bases. The CDR3 has 13 amino acids. Trimming took 3 bases from V and 4 from J, leaving 9 bases between them. CDR1 SEHNR and CDR2 FQNEAQ come from the germline V gene (reference sequence). CDR3 DNA: TGTGCCAGCAGCTTGCAGGGCACCACTGAAGCTTTCTTT. Its translation: CASSLQGTTEAFF.

V and J are TRBV4-1 and TRBJ2-1; TRBD2 aligns across 14 bases. V was clipped by 4 bases and J by 8 bases; unmatched bases: 4. The germline CDR1 and CDR2 sequences are MGHRA and YSYEKL. The CDR3 sequence is 15 residues long. In nucleotides, the CDR3 is TGCGCCAGCAGCCCCGGGACTAGCGGGAGCTATGAGCAGTTCTTC. Translated: CASSPGTSGSYEQFF.

The chain has TRBV6-6 and TRBJ2-3, with TRBD2 matching over 10 bases. The CDR3 spans 16 residues. Looked up from germline, CDR1 is MNHNY and CDR2 is SVGAGI (reference sequence). J was trimmed by 2 bases and V by 5 bases; bases with no gene match: 7. DNA of the CDR3: TGTGCCAGCAGTCGGCGGACTAGCGGAACCACAGATACGCAGTATTTT. This translates into CASSRRTSGTTDTQYF.

V is TRBV2 and J is TRBJ1-5; D is uncertain. This CDR3 is 13 amino acids long. The germline V and J ends were trimmed by 11 bases and 3 bases, with 14 bases remaining between them. The germline gives CDR1 SNHLY, CDR2 FYNNEI. The CDR3 loop is CASSVSDNQPQHF. In nucleotides, the CDR3 is TGTGCCTCTTCGGTCAGCGACAATCAGCCCCAGCATTTT. Together with reference TRBV2 and TRBJ1-5, the CDR3 gives the full variable domain: EPEVTQTPSHQVTQMGQEVILRCVPISNHLYFYWYRQILGQKVEFLVSFYNNEISEKSEIFDDQFSVERPDGSNFTLKIRSTKLEDSAMYFCASSVSDNQPQHFGDGTRLSIL.

This sequence joins TRBV12-3 or TRBV12-4 and TRBJ2-5, with no clear D. The CDR3 extends over 12 amino acids. Trimming stripped 4 bases from V and 5 bases from J, with 8 bases between. CDR3 in DNA: TGTGCCAGCAGTTGGGCCGTCGAGACCCAGTACTTC. It codes for CASSWAVETQYF.

The V call is TRBV29-1, the J call TRBJ1-5, with 7 bases lining up with TRBD1. The V gene's germline CDR1 is SQVTM and CDR2 ANQGSEA. The J segment lost 7 bases and the V segment lost 6 bases, leaving 6 bases of the junction unmatched. The CDR3 sequence is 12 residues long. CDR3 DNA: TGCAGCGTAACAGGGGATGGGCAGCCCCAGCATTTT. The encoded protein is CSVTGDGQPQHF.

About this clone itself: Because the CDR3's place on the DNA is in doubt, the DNA is left out and the CDR3 is given as listed by TCRdb. The chain's CDR3 is CASSKEVGQGTGANVLTF. The V gene is TRBV21-1, the J gene TRBJ2-6; the table's D gene call, TRBD1, was not cross checked with the DNA. TRBV21-1 is noted as a pseudogene. The CDR3 spans 18 residues, counting both ends.

V gene TRBV15 combines with J gene TRBJ1-2; D is ambiguous. The length of the CDR3 is 16 residues. V lost 0 bases and J 1 base, leaving 12 bases between the germline ends. The germline V gene has CDR1 LNHNV and CDR2 YYDKDF (reference sequence). The CDR3, as DNA: TGTGCCACCAGCAGAGAGCGGGAATTCGTTAACTATGGCTACACCTTC. Its translation is CATSREREFVNYGYTF.

The chain employs TRBV28 and TRBJ2-5; 8 nucleotides line up with TRBD1. The germline gives CDR1 MDHEN, CDR2 SYDVKM. The V segment lost 1 base and the J segment 5 bases; nucleotides outside the gene matches: 9. CDR3 length: 16 amino acids. Here the CDR3 reads CASSLLTGDLRETQYF. The CDR3 DNA is TGTGCCAGCAGTTTATTGACAGGGGATTTACGCGAGACCCAGTACTTC.

This rearrangement joins TRBV11-1 to TRBJ2-5; the match to TRBD2 covers 8 bases. The germline V gene encodes CDR1 SGHAT and CDR2 FQDESV (reference sequence). CDR3 size: 15 residues. V was pared by 5 bases and J by 0 bases, with 5 bases of the junction left unmatched. CDR3 in DNA: TGTGCCAGCAGCCTCCTAGCGGGCGACCAAGAGACCCAGTACTTC. It specifies CASSLLAGDQETQYF.

The chain uses TRBV5-6 and TRBJ1-2, with a possible D match to TRBD1 (5 bases). The CDR3 totals 12 residues. Trimming pared 0 bases from V and 6 bases from J, leaving 6 bases between. Germline assignment: CDR1 SGHDT and CDR2 YYEEEE. The CDR3 nucleotides read TGTGCCAGCAGCTTGGCCAGGGATGGCTACACCTTC. Residues: CASSLARDGYTF.

V usage is TRBV6-4 and J usage is TRBJ2-1; no clear D gene. V dropped 2 bases and J dropped 4 bases, with 6 bases sitting between them. The CDR3 is 13 residues long. Germline V CDR1 and CDR2: MRHNA, SNTAGT. The CDR3, as DNA: TGTGCCAGCAGTGACCAGGATTACAATGAGCAGTTCTTC. This codes for CASSDQDYNEQFF.

This chain connects TRBV19 to TRBJ1-3; tentative D call: TRBD1 (6 bases). CDR3 length: 15 amino acids. Germline assignment: CDR1 LNHDA and CDR2 SQIVND (reference sequence). V lost 4 bases and J lost 4, with 14 bases in between. Written as DNA, the CDR3 is TGTGCCAGTAGTACCTCGCAGGGGCACGGAAACACCATATATTTT. Translation gives CASSTSQGHGNTIYF. The variable domain in full, with the rest retrieved from reference TRBV19 and TRBJ1-3, is DGGITQSPKYLFRKEGQNVTLSCEQNLNHDAMYWYRQDPGQGLRLIYYSQIVNDFQKGDIAEGYSVSREKKESFPLTVTSAQKNPTAFYLCASSTSQGHGNTIYFGEGSWLTVV.